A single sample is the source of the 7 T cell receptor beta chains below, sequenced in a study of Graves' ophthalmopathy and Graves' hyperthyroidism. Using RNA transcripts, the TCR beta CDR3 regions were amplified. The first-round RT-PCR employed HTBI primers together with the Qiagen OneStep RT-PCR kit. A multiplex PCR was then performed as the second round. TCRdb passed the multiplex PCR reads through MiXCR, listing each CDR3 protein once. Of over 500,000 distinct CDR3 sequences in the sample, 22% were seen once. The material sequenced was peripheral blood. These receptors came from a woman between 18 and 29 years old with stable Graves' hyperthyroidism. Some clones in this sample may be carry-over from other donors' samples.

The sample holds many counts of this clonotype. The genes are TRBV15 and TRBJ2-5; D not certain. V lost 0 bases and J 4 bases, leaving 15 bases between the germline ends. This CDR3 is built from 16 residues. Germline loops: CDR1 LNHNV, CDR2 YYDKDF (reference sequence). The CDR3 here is CATSRDQLTRSETQYF. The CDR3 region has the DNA TGTGCCACCAGCAGAGATCAGTTGACAAGATCAGAGACCCAGTACTTC.

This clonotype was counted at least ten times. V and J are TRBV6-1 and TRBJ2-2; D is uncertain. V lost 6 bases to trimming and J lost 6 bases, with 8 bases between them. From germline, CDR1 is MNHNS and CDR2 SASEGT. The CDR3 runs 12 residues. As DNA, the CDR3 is TGTGCCAGCAGGAGGTCCCCCGGGGAGCTGTTTTTT. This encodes CASRRSPGELFF.

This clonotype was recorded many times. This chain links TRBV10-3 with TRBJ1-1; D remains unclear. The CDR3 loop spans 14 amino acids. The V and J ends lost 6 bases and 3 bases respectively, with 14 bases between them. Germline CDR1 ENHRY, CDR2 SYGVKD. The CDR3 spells CAISPGQSDTEAFF. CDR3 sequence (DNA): TGTGCCATCAGCCCAGGTCAGTCAGACACTGAAGCTTTCTTT.

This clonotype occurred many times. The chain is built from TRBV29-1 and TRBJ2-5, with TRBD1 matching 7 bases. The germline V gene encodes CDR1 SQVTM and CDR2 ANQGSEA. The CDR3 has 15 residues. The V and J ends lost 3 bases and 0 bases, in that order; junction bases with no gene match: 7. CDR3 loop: CSVDRGLGYQETQYF. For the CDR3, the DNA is TGCAGCGTTGATAGGGGGCTGGGGTACCAAGAGACCCAGTACTTC.

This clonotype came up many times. The CDR3 DNA reads as TGCAGTGCTAGAGTAGGGACCCCAGAGACCCAGTACTTC. Translation: CSARVGTPETQYF. The rearrangement joins TRBV20-1 to TRBJ2-5; perhaps D is TRBD1 or TRBD2 (5 bases each). V lost 1 base and J lost 4, with 10 bases in between. Germline values: CDR1 DFQATT, CDR2 SNEGSKA (reference sequence). The CDR3 contains 13 residues.

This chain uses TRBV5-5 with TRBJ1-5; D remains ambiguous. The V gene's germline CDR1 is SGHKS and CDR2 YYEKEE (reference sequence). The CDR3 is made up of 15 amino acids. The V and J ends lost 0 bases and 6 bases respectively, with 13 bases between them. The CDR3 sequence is CASSLEYGVTQPQHF. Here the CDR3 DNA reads TGTGCCAGCAGCTTGGAGTACGGGGTTACTCAGCCCCAGCATTTT.

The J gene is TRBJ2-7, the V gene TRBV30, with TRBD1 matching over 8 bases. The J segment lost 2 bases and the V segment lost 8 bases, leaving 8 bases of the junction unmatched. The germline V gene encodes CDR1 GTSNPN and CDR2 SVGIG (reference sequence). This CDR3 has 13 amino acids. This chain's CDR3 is CAADRGDPYEQYF. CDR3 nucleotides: TGTGCCGCTGACAGGGGAGACCCCTACGAGCAGTACTTC.